The rows below give T cell receptor beta chains drawn from one sample of a study of tumor and adjacent non-tumor tissue in lung cancer. TCRdb re-derived calls from the multiplex PCR reads in MiXCR, one entry per CDR3 protein. The profile covers some 120,000 distinct CDR3 sequences, with about 66% appearing a single time and 13% taken by the ten largest. The sample taken for sequencing was lung tumor tissue. These receptor sequences come from a man aged 30 to 45 with non-small cell lung cancer. Both conserved end residues are part of each CDR3. The D gene is left open where the match is weak. Expanded clones are given a class, and other clones once, few, many or no size at all.

d_call: NA
clone_size: NA
v_call: TRBV2
j_call: TRBJ2-3
cdr3_aa: CASSVVATDTQYF
cdr3_nt: TGTGCCAGCAGTGTTGTAGCGACAGATACGCAGTATTTT

d_call: TRBD2
clone_size: NA
v_call: TRBV11-1
j_call: TRBJ2-1
cdr3_aa: CTSSIATGLAIIYNEQFF
cdr3_nt: TGTACCAGCAGCATCGCGACGGGACTAGCAATCATATACAATGAACAGTTCTTC

d_call: NA
clone_size: few
v_call: TRBV5-1
j_call: TRBJ1-4
cdr3_aa: CASSCEIANEKLFF
cdr3_nt: TGCGCCAGCAGCTGCGAGATAGCTAATGAAAAACTGTTTTTT

d_call: TRBD1
clone_size: once
v_call: TRBV12-3/TRBV12-4
j_call: TRBJ2-5
cdr3_aa: CASILGQGWGETQYF
cdr3_nt: TGTGCCAGCATTTTAGGACAGGGTTGGGGAGAGACACAGTACTTC

d_call: NA
clone_size: NA
v_call: TRBV12-3/TRBV12-4
j_call: TRBJ2-3
cdr3_aa: CASSLPVQTTQYF
cdr3_nt: TGTGCCAGCAGTTTACCGGTTCAGACTACGCAGTATTTC

d_call: TRBD1
clone_size: many
v_call: TRBV12-3/TRBV12-4
j_call: TRBJ1-2
cdr3_aa: CASRWTGNYGYTF
cdr3_nt: TGTGCCAGCAGATGGACAGGGAACTATGGCTACACCTTC

d_call: NA
clone_size: NA
v_call: TRBV2
j_call: TRBJ1-5
cdr3_aa: CASSINPGQELFSNQPQHF
cdr3_nt: TGTGCCAGCAGTATAAATCCGGGACAAGAACTATTTAGCAATCAGCCCCAGCATTTT

d_call: NA
clone_size: NA
v_call: TRBV10-3
j_call: TRBJ2-3
cdr3_aa: CAIEPQGTTDTQYF
cdr3_nt: TGTGCCATCGAACCTCAGGGTACTACAGATACGCAGTATTTT

d_call: NA
clone_size: once
v_call: TRBV4-2
j_call: TRBJ1-2
cdr3_aa: CASSQVTVDYDYTF
cdr3_nt: TGTGCCAGTAGCCAAGTGACAGTTGACTATGACTACACCTTC

d_call: NA
clone_size: NA
v_call: TRBV2
j_call: TRBJ2-5
cdr3_aa: CASSGDGETQYF
cdr3_nt: TGTGCCAGCTCCGGGGATGGGGAGACCCAGTACTTC

d_call: NA
clone_size: few
v_call: TRBV29-1
j_call: TRBJ1-1
cdr3_aa: CSGGDGAHEAFF
cdr3_nt: TGCAGCGGCGGGGATGGGGCCCATGAGGCTTTCTTT

d_call: NA
clone_size: NA
v_call: TRBV10-1
j_call: TRBJ2-4
cdr3_aa: CASSDQVGLQYF
cdr3_nt: TGCGCCAGCAGTGATCAAGTGGGACTCCAGTACTTC

d_call: NA
clone_size: NA
v_call: TRBV6-2/TRBV6-3
j_call: TRBJ1-2
cdr3_aa: CDSSNPRHTF
cdr3_nt: TGTGACAGCAGTAACCCCCGGCACACCTTC

d_call: NA
clone_size: few
v_call: TRBV5-6
j_call: TRBJ2-3
cdr3_aa: CASSHYSTDTQYF
cdr3_nt: TGTGCCAGCAGCCATTATAGCACAGATACGCAGTATTTT

d_call: NA
clone_size: many
v_call: TRBV6-5
j_call: TRBJ1-6
cdr3_aa: CASKGNNSPLHF
cdr3_nt: TGTGCCAGCAAGGGGAATAATTCACCCCTCCACTTT

d_call: TRBD1
clone_size: few
v_call: TRBV14
j_call: TRBJ2-3
cdr3_aa: CASSRNPGQTSTDTQYF
cdr3_nt: TGTGCCAGCAGCCGAAATCCGGGACAGACTAGCACAGATACGCAGTATTTT

d_call: TRBD2
clone_size: NA
v_call: TRBV13
j_call: TRBJ2-3
cdr3_aa: CASSFSSGSTDTQYF
cdr3_nt: TGTGCCAGCAGCTTTTCTAGCGGGAGCACAGATACGCAGTATTTT

d_call: NA
clone_size: once
v_call: TRBV29-1
j_call: TRBJ1-2
cdr3_aa: CSVENNVGADYGYTF
cdr3_nt: TGCAGCGTTGAAAACAACGTGGGAGCTGACTATGGCTACACCTTC

d_call: TRBD2
clone_size: NA
v_call: TRBV4-1
j_call: TRBJ2-7
cdr3_aa: CASRQDETGGTYEQYF
cdr3_nt: TGCGCCAGCAGACAAGATGAGACGGGAGGGACCTACGAACAGTACTTC

d_call: NA
clone_size: NA
v_call: TRBV20-1
j_call: TRBJ2-3
cdr3_aa: CSATGSPGEWTVTQNF
cdr3_nt: TGCAGTGCTACGGGATCTCCCGGAGAGTGGACAGTTACGCAGAATTTT

d_call: NA
clone_size: NA
v_call: TRBV10-3
j_call: TRBJ1-1
cdr3_aa: CAIRPWGGIGTEAFF
cdr3_nt: TGTGCCATTAGGCCGTGGGGTGGGATTGGCACTGAAGCTTTCTTT

d_call: NA
clone_size: NA
v_call: TRBV20-1
j_call: TRBJ2-1
cdr3_aa: CRVGGPYNEQFF
cdr3_nt: TGCAGAGTGGGGGGACCTTACAATGAGCAGTTCTTC

d_call: NA
clone_size: NA
v_call: TRBV6-2/TRBV6-3
j_call: TRBJ1-2
cdr3_aa: CASGPSGTCGYTF
cdr3_nt: TGTGCCAGCGGACCTTCGGGGACGTGTGGCTACACCTTC

d_call: TRBD1
clone_size: NA
v_call: TRBV20-1
j_call: TRBJ1-5
cdr3_aa: CSTRGGTAFNQPQHF
cdr3_nt: TGCAGTACTAGAGGGGGGACAGCGTTTAATCAGCCCCAGCATTTT

d_call: NA
clone_size: NA
v_call: TRBV11-1
j_call: TRBJ2-1
cdr3_aa: CACSLVMYNEQFF
cdr3_nt: TGTGCCTGCAGCTTAGTCATGTACAATGAGCAGTTCTTC

d_call: NA
clone_size: many
v_call: TRBV12-3/TRBV12-4
j_call: TRBJ1-5
cdr3_aa: CASSSQAAGQPQHF
cdr3_nt: TGTGCCAGCAGCTCCCAGGCTGCCGGTCAGCCCCAGCATTTT

d_call: TRBD2
clone_size: NA
v_call: TRBV29-1
j_call: TRBJ2-7
cdr3_aa: CSALVGGRGSYEQYF
cdr3_nt: TGCAGCGCCCTGGTGGGGGGGAGGGGCTCCTACGAGCAGTACTTC

d_call: TRBD2
clone_size: NA
v_call: TRBV7-8
j_call: TRBJ2-1
cdr3_aa: CASSFWSSGSSYNEQFF
cdr3_nt: TGTGCCAGCAGCTTCTGGAGTAGCGGGAGCTCCTACAATGAGCAGTTCTTC

d_call: NA
clone_size: NA
v_call: TRBV6-1
j_call: TRBJ1-1
cdr3_aa: CTSSELGADAEASF
cdr3_nt: TGTACCAGCAGTGAACTGGGGGCGGACGCTGAAGCTTCCTTT

d_call: NA
clone_size: NA
v_call: TRBV5-1
j_call: TRBJ1-6
cdr3_aa: CASSLYVRDSPLHF
cdr3_nt: TGCGCCAGCAGCTTGTATGTACGGGATTCACCCCTCCACTTT

d_call: TRBD1
clone_size: many
v_call: TRBV30
j_call: TRBJ2-1
cdr3_aa: CAWSRETGGYNEQFF
cdr3_nt: TGTGCCTGGAGTCGTGAGACAGGGGGCTACAATGAGCAGTTCTTC

d_call: TRBD2
clone_size: NA
v_call: TRBV4-3
j_call: TRBJ2-1
cdr3_aa: CASSRDRGLGRNEQFF
cdr3_nt: TGCGCCAGCAGCCGAGATAGGGGACTAGGCCGGAATGAGCAGTTCTTC

d_call: NA
clone_size: NA
v_call: TRBV5-6
j_call: TRBJ2-3
cdr3_aa: CASSLVGIWTTDMQYF
cdr3_nt: TGCGCCAGCAGCTTGGTCGGTATTTGGACCACAGATATGCAGTATTTT

d_call: NA
clone_size: many
v_call: TRBV30
j_call: TRBJ2-7
cdr3_aa: CAWSRDGHYEQYF
cdr3_nt: TGTGCCTGGAGTAGGGATGGTCACTACGAGCAGTACTTC

d_call: NA
clone_size: many
v_call: TRBV4-1
j_call: TRBJ2-5
cdr3_aa: CASSQDRGGETQYF
cdr3_nt: TGCGCCAGCAGCCAAGATCGGGGAGGAGAGACCCAGTACTTC

d_call: NA
clone_size: NA
v_call: TRBV5-6
j_call: TRBJ2-5
cdr3_aa: CASSVEVVAEQETQYF
cdr3_nt: TGTGCCAGCAGCGTTGAGGTAGTCGCGGAACAAGAGACCCAGTACTTC

d_call: TRBD2
clone_size: many
v_call: TRBV6-6
j_call: TRBJ2-7
cdr3_aa: CASIPGLGGKYEQYF
cdr3_nt: TGTGCCAGCATCCCGGGACTAGGGGGGAAGTACGAGCAGTACTTC

d_call: NA
clone_size: NA
v_call: TRBV30
j_call: TRBJ1-4
cdr3_aa: CAWSSMGVTNEKLFF
cdr3_nt: TGTGCCTGGAGTTCAATGGGGGTAACTAATGAAAAACTGTTTTTT

d_call: TRBD2
clone_size: NA
v_call: TRBV7-9
j_call: TRBJ2-1
cdr3_aa: CASSSGTSGQMTQFF
cdr3_nt: TGTGCCAGTTCCTCCGGGACTAGCGGCCAAATGACGCAGTTCTTC

d_call: NA
clone_size: NA
v_call: TRBV12-3/TRBV12-4
j_call: TRBJ2-7
cdr3_aa: CAGSLGLPSYEQYF
cdr3_nt: TGTGCCGGCAGTTTGGGGCTGCCCTCATACGAGCAGTACTTC

d_call: TRBD1
clone_size: NA
v_call: TRBV4-1
j_call: TRBJ1-2
cdr3_aa: CATSQADRNNYGYTF
cdr3_nt: TGCGCCACCAGCCAAGCGGACAGGAACAACTATGGCTACACTTTC

d_call: NA
clone_size: NA
v_call: TRBV20-1
j_call: TRBJ1-1
cdr3_aa: CSARGGDAEAFF
cdr3_nt: TGCAGTGCTCGGGGAGGCGACGCTGAAGCTTTCTTT

d_call: TRBD2
clone_size: few
v_call: TRBV7-2
j_call: TRBJ2-1
cdr3_aa: CASSPGRGGRDEQFF
cdr3_nt: TGTGCCAGCAGCCCCGGCCGGGGGGGGCGGGATGAGCAGTTCTTC

d_call: NA
clone_size: NA
v_call: TRBV6-5
j_call: TRBJ1-2
cdr3_aa: CVNRKNVGYTF
cdr3_nt: TGTGTCAACAGGAAAAATGTTGGCTACACCTTC

d_call: NA
clone_size: NA
v_call: TRBV30
j_call: TRBJ2-1
cdr3_aa: CAWSDVISYNEQFF
cdr3_nt: TGTGCCTGGAGTGACGTAATCTCCTACAATGAGCAGTTCTTC

d_call: NA
clone_size: many
v_call: TRBV10-1
j_call: TRBJ1-2
cdr3_aa: CATNHGLNYGYTF
cdr3_nt: TGCGCCACCAACCACGGACTTAACTATGGCTACACCTTC

d_call: NA
clone_size: NA
v_call: TRBV4-3
j_call: TRBJ2-6
cdr3_aa: CASNQDLGFNSGANVLTF
cdr3_nt: TGCGCCAGCAACCAAGACCTCGGATTCAACTCTGGGGCCAACGTCCTGACTTTC

d_call: NA
clone_size: NA
v_call: TRBV10-3
j_call: TRBJ2-2
cdr3_aa: CDISERHTGELFF
cdr3_nt: TGTGACATCAGTGAGAGGCACACCGGGGAGCTGTTTTTT

d_call: NA
clone_size: NA
v_call: TRBV5-1
j_call: TRBJ2-1
cdr3_aa: CASSLNRAATYNEQFF
cdr3_nt: TGCGCCAGCAGCTTGAATAGGGCCGCCACCTACAATGAGCAGTTCTTC

d_call: NA
clone_size: NA
v_call: TRBV10-3
j_call: TRBJ2-5
cdr3_aa: CAINGLRGAGQEIQYF
cdr3_nt: TGTGCCATCAATGGTCTTAGGGGGGCCGGCCAAGAGATCCAGTACTTC

d_call: NA
clone_size: few
v_call: TRBV11-2
j_call: TRBJ1-1
cdr3_aa: CTSGLIAGTEAFF
cdr3_nt: TGTACCAGCGGCTTAATAGCGGGCACTGAAGCTTTCTTT

d_call: NA
clone_size: many
v_call: TRBV6-5
j_call: TRBJ2-7
cdr3_aa: CASSRTQGGREQYF
cdr3_nt: TGTGCCAGCAGCAGAACACAGGGTGGGCGCGAGCAGTACTTC

d_call: NA
clone_size: few
v_call: TRBV6-2/TRBV6-3
j_call: TRBJ2-3
cdr3_aa: CASSYGTTDMQYF
cdr3_nt: TGTGCCAGCAGCTACGGGACCACAGATATGCAGTATTTT

d_call: TRBD2
clone_size: NA
v_call: TRBV20-1
j_call: TRBJ2-2
cdr3_aa: CSARERGSTVKLFF
cdr3_nt: TGCAGTGCTAGAGAGCGGGGGAGCACCGTGAAGCTGTTTTTT

d_call: NA
clone_size: NA
v_call: TRBV4-1
j_call: TRBJ1-6
cdr3_aa: CACSQERNSPLHF
cdr3_nt: TGCGCCTGCAGCCAAGAAAGGAATTCACCCCTCCACTTT

d_call: NA
clone_size: many
v_call: TRBV6-5
j_call: TRBJ2-6
cdr3_aa: CASTFSGANVLTF
cdr3_nt: TGTGCCAGCACCTTTTCTGGGGCCAACGTCCTGACTTTC

d_call: NA
clone_size: NA
v_call: TRBV5-4
j_call: TRBJ1-1
cdr3_aa: CVSSSPSGASLNTEALF
cdr3_nt: TGTGTCAGTAGCTCCCCTTCAGGAGCCTCTCTGAACACTGAAGCTCTCTTT

d_call: TRBD1
clone_size: NA
v_call: TRBV7-9
j_call: TRBJ2-7
cdr3_aa: CASSPPGQGATEQYF
cdr3_nt: TGTGCCAGCAGCCCACCGGGACAGGGGGCTACCGAGCAGTACTTC